Listed below are T cell receptor beta chains from one sample, sequenced in a study of graft-versus-host responses after intestinal transplantation. TCRdb keeps only in-frame clones here, not all; method: immunoSEQ multiplex PCR. The table lists roughly 100,000 clones, roughly 84% of them singletons. These TCRs are of unknown antigen specificity. Sequenced material: unstimulated CD4+ T cells sorted from spleen or lymph node cells, taken before intestinal transplant. The origin of the receptors is a human donor who received an intestinal transplant. Both conserved end residues are part of each CDR3. The D gene is left open where the match is weak. Only some rows state a clone size, as once, few, many or a class for expanded clones.

d_gene	abundance	v_gene	j_gene	CDR3nt	CDR3aa
.	.	TRBV2	TRBJ1-5	TGTGCCAGCCGCCGCGAGGGGTTTCTCCAATCGCCCCAGCATTTT	CASRREGFLQSPQHF
TRBD1	.	TRBV5-1	TRBJ2-3	TGCGCCAGCAGCTTGGGGGGGACAGGTACGCAGTATTTT	CASSLGGTGTQYF
TRBD1	.	TRBV9	TRBJ2-7	TGTGCCAGCAGCGTAGAGGGGGCGCCTCACTACGAGCAGTACTTC	CASSVEGAPHYEQYF
.	.	TRBV29-1	TRBJ1-1	TGCAGCGTCGACGGACAGAACACTGAAGCTTTCTTT	CSVDGQNTEAFF
.	.	TRBV7-9	TRBJ2-7	TGTGCCAGCAGCGCATCTCGGCAGCAGTACTTC	CASSASRQQYF
TRBD2	.	TRBV11-1	TRBJ2-1	TGTGCCAGCAGCTTAGCCCCGACTAGCGTTTCTAAAAATGAGCAGTTCTTC	CASSLAPTSVSKNEQFF
TRBD2	.	TRBV4-1	TRBJ2-7	TGCGCCAGCAGCCATCGACTAGCGGGGGTTAAAGAGCAGTACTTC	CASSHRLAGVKEQYF
TRBD1	.	TRBV19	TRBJ1-5	TGTGCCAGTCAGGGGGCTAGGCAGCCCCAGCATTTT	CASQGARQPQHF
.	few	TRBV12-5	TRBJ1-5	TGTGCTAGTGGTGACCTGATTCAGCCCCAGCATTTT	CASGDLIQPQHF
.	.	TRBV6-6	TRBJ2-6	TGTGCCAGCAGTTACTCTGGTGGGGCCAACGTCCTGACTTTC	CASSYSGGANVLTF
TRBD2	.	TRBV7-9	TRBJ2-5	TGTGCCAGCAGCTTACCGGGACGGTCGGGGGGGACCCAGTACTTC	CASSLPGRSGGTQYF
.	.	TRBV9	TRBJ2-3	TGTGCCAGCAGCCCTAGCACAGATACGCAGTATTTT	CASSPSTDTQYF
.	once	TRBV28	TRBJ2-7	TGTGCCAGCAGTTTGTTTCCAGGGCTCTCCTACGAGCAGTACTTC	CASSLFPGLSYEQYF
.	.	TRBV2	TRBJ2-7	TGTGCCAGCAGTGAACGGCCGGTGTACGGGCAGTACTTC	CASSERPVYGQYF
.	.	TRBV5-4	TRBJ2-7	TGTGCCAGCAGCTTGTTAACAGGTGTGGCCTACGAGCAGTACTTC	CASSLLTGVAYEQYF
TRBD2	once	TRBV5-1	TRBJ2-4	TGCGCCAGCAGCGTAGAGCGGGGGGGTTCCAAAAACATTCAGTACTTC	CASSVERGGSKNIQYF
.	few	TRBV6-5	TRBJ1-2	TGTGCCAGCAGGCCCGTGATTGGGGGCGAAGATGGCTACACCTTC	CASRPVIGGEDGYTF
.	.	TRBV28	TRBJ1-5	TGTGCCAGCAATTTGTCCCTTCAGCCCCAGCATTTT	CASNLSLQPQHF
TRBD2	.	TRBV30	TRBJ2-2	TGTGCCTGGAGTCCGGGACTAGCGGGGGAGCTGTTTTTT	CAWSPGLAGELFF
.	once	TRBV28	TRBJ1-5	TGTGCCAGCAGCCAAGGGGGAAGCAATCAGCCCCAGCATTTT	CASSQGGSNQPQHF
.	once	TRBV5-6	TRBJ1-1	TGTGCCAGCAGCGGGGGGGGCCGCACTGAAGCTTTCTTT	CASSGGGRTEAFF
.	.	TRBV18	TRBJ2-5	TGTGCCAGCTCACCACAGGGCTCCCTAGAGACCCAGTACTTC	CASSPQGSLETQYF
.	.	TRBV11-3	TRBJ1-2	TGTGCCAGCAGCTTAGTGGACAACTATGGCTACACCTTC	CASSLVDNYGYTF
.	.	TRBV5-6	TRBJ2-3	TGTGCCAGCAGCTTGGTTGATACGCAGTATTTT	CASSLVDTQYF
TRBD2	.	TRBV7-6	TRBJ2-7	TGTGCCAGCAGCCCAGCGGGGCCTTACGAGCAGTACTTC	CASSPAGPYEQYF
TRBD1	.	TRBV6-5	TRBJ1-2	TGTGCCAGCGCCGCAGGGGGCGCCTATGGCTACACCTTC	CASAAGGAYGYTF
TRBD2	once	TRBV6-5	TRBJ2-4	TGTGCCAGCACCTCCTCTTCGGGGGGGCCCCCAGTTCAGTACTTC	CASTSSSGGPPVQYF
TRBD1	.	TRBV9	TRBJ2-7	TGTGCCAGCAGCCCAAAGTTAGACAGGGGATTCCACGAGCAGTACTTC	CASSPKLDRGFHEQYF
.	.	TRBV5-1	TRBJ2-7	TGCGCCAGCAGCCGGTCTACGTCCTCCTACGAGCAGTACTTC	CASSRSTSSYEQYF
.	once	TRBV10-3	TRBJ2-7	TGTGCCATCAGTGAAGGGGGCAGGGGGGTCGAGCAGTACTTC	CAISEGGRGVEQYF
.	.	TRBV12-5	TRBJ2-7	TGTGCTAGTGGTTTGGTAGGACCCTACGAGCAGTACTTC	CASGLVGPYEQYF